These T cell receptor beta chains were read from a single sample in a study of blood T cell repertoires in COVID-19. Profiled with immunoSEQ multiplex PCR; TCRdb holds only in-frame clones, not every one. Of a few hundred thousand clones detected, over 75% appear once; the ten largest clones hold 2.2%. The source material was PBMCs or T cells enriched from blood (not recorded which). Receptors originate from a man aged 25 to 40 who had recovered from COVID-19. Both conserved end residues are part of each CDR3. The D gene is left open where the match is weak. The listing skips clone size in some rows; elsewhere it reads once, few, many or a size class.

v_call	d_call	j_call	clone_size	cdr3_nt	cdr3_aa
TRBV4-1	TRBD1	TRBJ1-2	NA	TGCGCCAGCAGCCAAGTTACAGGGGATGGCTACACCTTC	CASSQVTGDGYTF
TRBV5-6	TRBD1	TRBJ2-3	NA	TGTGCCAGCAGCCTACAGGGGGCCACAGATACGCAGTATTTT	CASSLQGATDTQYF
TRBV18	TRBD2	TRBJ2-1	few	TGTGCCAGCTCACCCGGACTAGCGTTAAATGAGCAGTTCTTC	CASSPGLALNEQFF
TRBV5-5	TRBD1	TRBJ1-4	NA	TGTGCCAGCAGCGCGACGTGGACAGGGAGGGGACCTAATGAAAAACTGTTTTTT	CASSATWTGRGPNEKLFF
TRBV12-3/TRBV12-4	NA	TRBJ2-5	NA	TGTGCCAGCAGTTTGCGACTACTGGAGACCCAGTACTTC	CASSLRLLETQYF
TRBV5-5	NA	TRBJ1-1	once	TGTGCCAGCAGCTTGGTCGCAGAGACTATGAACACTGAAGCTTTCTTT	CASSLVAETMNTEAFF
TRBV11-1	NA	TRBJ2-5	NA	TGTGCCAGCAGTAAAGGGGCTGTGGGAGAGACCCAGTACTTC	CASSKGAVGETQYF
TRBV6-5	TRBD1	TRBJ1-2	few	TGTGCCAGCAGGCTCGGACAGGCCTCCTATGGCTACACCTTC	CASRLGQASYGYTF
TRBV6-1	NA	TRBJ1-2	NA	TGTGCCAGCAGTGAAGGAACAGCCATCTTCTATGGCTACACCTTC	CASSEGTAIFYGYTF
TRBV7-2	NA	TRBJ1-5	NA	TGTGCCAGCAGCAAGGACACAGGGAAAGGCAATCAGCCCCAGCATTTT	CASSKDTGKGNQPQHF
TRBV9	TRBD1	TRBJ2-7	NA	TGTGCCAGCAGCGTCGACGGACAGGGGGCCTACGAGCAGTACTTC	CASSVDGQGAYEQYF
TRBV6-5	NA	TRBJ1-4	many	TGTGCCAGCAGCCTCAGGGGATCGGGTGAAAAACTGTTTTTT	CASSLRGSGEKLFF
TRBV5-1	NA	TRBJ1-5	NA	TGCGCCAGCAGCTTGGGGCAGGGTGGTCAGCCCCAGCATTTT	CASSLGQGGQPQHF
TRBV3-1/TRBV3-2	TRBD1	TRBJ1-6	NA	TGTGCCAGCAGCCAAGGACCCGGGACAGGGAATTCACCCCTCCACTTT	CASSQGPGTGNSPLHF
TRBV5-5	TRBD1	TRBJ2-5	NA	TGTGCCAGCAGCTTAGGGACAGTCCAAGAGACCCAGTACTTC	CASSLGTVQETQYF
TRBV19	NA	TRBJ2-5	once	TGTGCCAGTAGTCTCTCCCAGGGGAGGGAAGAGACCCAGTACTTC	CASSLSQGREETQYF
TRBV2	TRBD1	TRBJ1-2	NA	TGTGCCAGCAGTGATGACAGGGCAATGAAAGACTATGGCTACACCTTC	CASSDDRAMKDYGYTF
TRBV24-1	TRBD2	TRBJ2-5	NA	TGTGCCACCAGCCTACCTAGCGGCAACAGTGGGACCCAGTACTTC	CATSLPSGNSGTQYF
TRBV30	TRBD2	TRBJ2-2	NA	TGTGCTTGTGGGACTAGCGGGGGGGTCTTTCTCGGGGAGCTGTTTTTT	CACGTSGGVFLGELFF
TRBV29-1	NA	TRBJ2-2	NA	TGCAGCGTTGCCTCCACAGCCTACACCGGGGAGCTGTTTTTT	CSVASTAYTGELFF
TRBV3-1/TRBV3-2	NA	TRBJ1-2	NA	TGTGCCAGCAGCCAACATTCTGGGGAGGGCTATGGCTACACCTTC	CASSQHSGEGYGYTF
TRBV2	NA	TRBJ1-1	NA	TGTGCCAGCAGCCAAACGGGCACTGAAGCTTTCTTT	CASSQTGTEAFF
TRBV4-3	TRBD2	TRBJ2-6	NA	TGCGCCAGCAGCCAAGATGGGGGGGCTGGGGCCAACGTCCTGACTTTC	CASSQDGGAGANVLTF
TRBV24-1	NA	TRBJ2-2	once	TGTGCCACCTCGGGTCAGATGACGAACACCGGGGAGCTGTTTTTT	CATSGQMTNTGELFF
TRBV4-1	NA	TRBJ1-2	NA	TGCGCCAGCAGCCCCCAGGGGCACTATGGCTACACCTTC	CASSPQGHYGYTF
TRBV2	NA	TRBJ2-5	few	TGTGCCAGCAGTGAAGATCTAGGAGGGACCCAGTACTTC	CASSEDLGGTQYF
TRBV14	NA	TRBJ1-4	once	TGTGCCAGCAGCCAAGCACAGCTCAATGAAAAACTGTTTTTT	CASSQAQLNEKLFF
TRBV11-1	TRBD1	TRBJ2-1	NA	TGTGCCAGCAGCCCAGGGACAGGGGAGGGCAATGAGCAGTTCTTC	CASSPGTGEGNEQFF
TRBV6-6	NA	TRBJ1-2	NA	TGTGCCAGCAGAGAAACAGGTGGCCCTTATGGCTACACCTTC	CASRETGGPYGYTF
TRBV19	NA	TRBJ1-1	NA	TGTGCCAGTAGTTCGGCCCAGGGCATGAACACTGAAGCTTTCTTT	CASSSAQGMNTEAFF
TRBV5-1	NA	TRBJ1-2	NA	TGCGCCAGCAGTGAACAGGGAGATGGCTACACCTTC	CASSEQGDGYTF
TRBV12-3/TRBV12-4	NA	TRBJ1-6	NA	TGTGCCAGCTCTAAGGCGGATGTTCGGGCCCTCCACTTT	CASSKADVRALHF
TRBV7-9	TRBD1	TRBJ1-6	few	TGTGCCAGCAGCCCCGGACAGGGGAATTCACCCCTCCACTTT	CASSPGQGNSPLHF
TRBV19	TRBD1	TRBJ1-1	NA	TGTGCCAGTAGTATGGGTAGGGACAGGACTAACACTGAAGCTTTCTTT	CASSMGRDRTNTEAFF
TRBV5-1	TRBD1	TRBJ1-2	NA	TGCGCCAGCAGCTCAAACCCGGGACAGGGAAGTGAAGGCTACACCTTC	CASSSNPGQGSEGYTF
TRBV18	NA	TRBJ2-3	NA	TGTGCCAGCTCACCAGACAGAAGCAACACAGATACGCAGTATTTT	CASSPDRSNTDTQYF
TRBV15	NA	TRBJ1-2	NA	TGTGCCACCAGCAGAGATAGAAACAGCAACTATGGCTACACCTTC	CATSRDRNSNYGYTF
TRBV30	TRBD1	TRBJ2-4	NA	TGTGCCTGGGGCCGGGACAGTGTTCAGTACTTC	CAWGRDSVQYF
TRBV4-3	NA	TRBJ2-7	NA	TGCGCCAGCAGCCAGTGGCGGGGTCCCTACGAGCAGTACTTC	CASSQWRGPYEQYF
TRBV30	TRBD2	TRBJ2-5	NA	TGTGCCTGGAGTCCAAGCGGGGGGGATGAGACCCAGTACTTC	CAWSPSGGDETQYF
TRBV6-2/TRBV6-3	TRBD1	TRBJ1-2	few	TGTGCCAGCAGCGAGCCCGGGACAGTGAACTATGGCTACACCTTC	CASSEPGTVNYGYTF
TRBV3-1/TRBV3-2	TRBD2	TRBJ2-5	NA	TGTGCCAGCAGCCAAGCGGGACTAGTTCGAGAGACCCAGTACTTC	CASSQAGLVRETQYF
TRBV4-2	TRBD2	TRBJ2-7	few	TGTGCCAGCGCCCCTGCCACTAGCGGATTGTACGAGCAGTACTTC	CASAPATSGLYEQYF
TRBV4-1	TRBD2	TRBJ2-7	NA	TGCGCCAGCAGCCAACCGGGACGGGGGGTCTACGAGCAGTACTTC	CASSQPGRGVYEQYF
TRBV12-3/TRBV12-4	NA	TRBJ1-1	many	TGTGCCAGCAGTTTCGGGGGAGGCACTGAAGCTTTCTTT	CASSFGGGTEAFF
TRBV9	TRBD2	TRBJ2-1	NA	TGTGCCAGCAGCGTAGGGGTTAGCGGGGACAATGAGCAGTTCTTC	CASSVGVSGDNEQFF
TRBV12-3/TRBV12-4	NA	TRBJ2-3	NA	TGTGCCAGCAGCCCGAGCACAGATACGCAGTATTTT	CASSPSTDTQYF
TRBV4-1	NA	TRBJ1-1	NA	TGCGCCAGCAGCCAAGATAGCGGGCGAACTGAAGCTTTCTTT	CASSQDSGRTEAFF
TRBV7-2	TRBD1	TRBJ2-2	few	TGTGCCAGCAGCTTAAGTCTGGGACAGGGGGCCACCGGGGAGCTGTTTTTT	CASSLSLGQGATGELFF
TRBV19	NA	TRBJ1-1	few	TGTGCCAGTAGTCCCCACAGGGATGTGGCGGAAGCTTTCTTT	CASSPHRDVAEAFF
TRBV27	NA	TRBJ2-7	few	TGTGCCAGCAGTTTAAATGGAGGGGCGGTTGTCGAGCAGTACTTC	CASSLNGGAVVEQYF
TRBV10-1	TRBD1	TRBJ1-5	NA	TGCGCCCCCAACGGACAGGAAGAAAATTATAATCAGCCCCAGCATTTT	CAPNGQEENYNQPQHF
TRBV5-1	NA	TRBJ2-1	NA	TGCGCCAGCAGCTTGACTACCGCAAACAATGAGCAGTTCTTC	CASSLTTANNEQFF
TRBV6-5	NA	TRBJ1-2	NA	TGTGCCAGCAAAAAAAAAGCCTCCTATGGCTACACCTTC	CASKKKASYGYTF
TRBV5-1	NA	TRBJ1-4	NA	TGCGCCAGCAGCCCCACCGGACGGGGTGAAAAACTGTTTTTT	CASSPTGRGEKLFF